This entry describes one T cell receptor beta chain. Its antigen target is currently unknown. Base qualities were left out, and no much larger clone turns up one base away. The CDR3 sequence holds 15 residues, the cysteine and phenylalanine included. The CDR3 DNA has 45 bases and is translated from base 1. CDR1 and CDR2, per the germline V gene, are KGHSH and LQKENI. Trimming costs V 1 base and J 2 bases, and their ends lie 11 bases apart. TCRbeta CDR3 regions were amplified from genomic DNA by means of the immunoSEQ Assay, a bias-controlled multiplex PCR. In the authors' own workflow: Nucleated cell counts per sample were estimated from amplification of reference gene primers within the assay. To quantify the absolute abundance of each unique TCRbeta CDR3 rearrangement, sequence reads were collapsed and filtered. For each sample, productive Simpson clonality was calculated by taking the square root of Simpson's diversity index across productive rearrangements. TCRdb mirrors the immuneACCESS table, restricted to in-frame sequences. Some clones are absent from its copies; in checked studies, under half trace to an unresolved V gene, and the reason for the others is unknown. Clonal size and the V and J genes are those of that table, whereas D and trimming came from the DNA. The sample has 150,000 or so clones on record, about 90% of them singletons. The top ten hold 0.55% of the sample.

This entry comes from a study of blood T cell repertoires in COVID-19 (TCRdb year 2020). For the study in its entirety: Samples covering the acute and convalescent phases of COVID-19 were provided by collaborators in the United States, Italy and Spain. Samples were obtained from the ongoing ImmuneRACE study (first 160 participants) and from 1,254 subjects provided by 6 global collaborators. Sample metadata almost always included a de-identified subject ID, COVID-19 status, age in years and sex. Deeply sampled blood TCRbeta repertoires from subjects exposed to, actively infected with, or recovered from COVID-19 were included in the dataset. Where HLA class I and class II types were available, the types were taken from metadata supplied by the sample provider, not from assay-based typing. The material from the prospective study consisted of cDNA or gDNA derived from T cells, B-cell-depleted T cells, or PBMCs. The repertoires were released in a freely available public database intended as a resource for research on the immune response to SARS-CoV-2.

What the study reported, not specific to this receptor: Clinical and demographic metadata were provided uncurated, with the amount varying by source and participant.

Each collaborating institution followed its own protocols to collect whole blood in K2EDTA tubes. For TCRbeta analysis, collaborator samples were shipped as frozen whole blood, as isolated PBMCs, or as DNA extracted from either sample type. This receptor was taken from a man in his fifties with acute or convalescent COVID-19. Sequenced material: peripheral blood. The rearranged segments are TRBV18 and TRBJ1-2; TRBD1 is perhaps the D gene, given 5 matching bases. The CDR3 here reads CASSPQEQENYGYTF. In nucleotide form, the sequence is TGTGCCAGCTCACCACAGGAACAGGAAAACTATGGCTACACCTTC. Supplemented by the reference TRBV18 and TRBJ1-2 proteins around the CDR3, the complete variable domain is NAGVMQNPRHLVRRRGQEARLRCSPMKGHSHVYWYRQLPEEGLKFMVYLQKENIIDESGMPKERFSAEFPKEGPSILRIQQVVRGDSAAYFCASSPQEQENYGYTFGSGTRLTVV.